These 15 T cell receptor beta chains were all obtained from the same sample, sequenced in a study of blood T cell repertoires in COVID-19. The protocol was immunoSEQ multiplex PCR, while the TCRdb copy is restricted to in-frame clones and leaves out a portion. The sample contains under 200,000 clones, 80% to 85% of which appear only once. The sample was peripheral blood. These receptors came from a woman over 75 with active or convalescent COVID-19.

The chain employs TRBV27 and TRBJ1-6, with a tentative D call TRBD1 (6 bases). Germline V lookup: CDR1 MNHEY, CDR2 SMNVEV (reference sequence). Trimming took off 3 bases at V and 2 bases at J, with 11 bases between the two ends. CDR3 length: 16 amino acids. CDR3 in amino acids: CASSFTRGTYNSPLHF. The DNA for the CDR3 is TGTGCCAGCAGTTTTACCAGGGGCACCTATAATTCACCCCTCCACTTT.

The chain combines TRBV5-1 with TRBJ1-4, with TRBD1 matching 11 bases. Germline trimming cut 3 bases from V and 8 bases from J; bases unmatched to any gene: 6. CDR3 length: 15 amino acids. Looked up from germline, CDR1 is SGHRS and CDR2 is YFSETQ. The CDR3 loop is CASSSPGTGGEKLFF. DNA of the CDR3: TGCGCCAGCAGCTCCCCGGGGACAGGGGGAGAAAAACTGTTTTTT.

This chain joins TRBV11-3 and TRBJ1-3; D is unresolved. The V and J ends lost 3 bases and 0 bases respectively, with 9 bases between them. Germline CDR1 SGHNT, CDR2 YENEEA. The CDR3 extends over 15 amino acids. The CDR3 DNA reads TGTGCCAGCAGCTTTCTACGTGACTCTGGAAACACCATATATTTT. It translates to CASSFLRDSGNTIYF.

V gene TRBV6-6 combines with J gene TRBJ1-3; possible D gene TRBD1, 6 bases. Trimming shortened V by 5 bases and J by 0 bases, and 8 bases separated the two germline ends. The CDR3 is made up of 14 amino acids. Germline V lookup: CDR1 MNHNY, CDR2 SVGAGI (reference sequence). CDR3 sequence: CASSQQGSGNTIYF. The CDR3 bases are TGTGCCAGCAGTCAACAGGGCTCTGGAAACACCATATATTTT.

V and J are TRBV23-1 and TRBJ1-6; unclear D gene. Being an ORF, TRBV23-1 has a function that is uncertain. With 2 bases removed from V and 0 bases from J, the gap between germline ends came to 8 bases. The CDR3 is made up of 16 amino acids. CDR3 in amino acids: CASSQLQSSYNSPLHF. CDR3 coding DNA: TGCGCCAGCAGTCAACTACAGAGCTCCTATAATTCACCCCTCCACTTT.

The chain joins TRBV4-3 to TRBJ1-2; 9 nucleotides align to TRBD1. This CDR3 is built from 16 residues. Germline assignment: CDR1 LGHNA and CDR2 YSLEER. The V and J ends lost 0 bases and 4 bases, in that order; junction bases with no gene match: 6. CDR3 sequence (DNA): TGCGCCAGCAGCCAAGATCCGGGACAGGGATTCTATGGCTACACCTTC. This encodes CASSQDPGQGFYGYTF.

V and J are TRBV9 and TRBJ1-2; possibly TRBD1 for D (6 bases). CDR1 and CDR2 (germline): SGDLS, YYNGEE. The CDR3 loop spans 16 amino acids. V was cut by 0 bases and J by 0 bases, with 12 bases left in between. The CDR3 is CASSVATGPANYGYTF. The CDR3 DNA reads TGTGCCAGCAGCGTAGCTACAGGGCCAGCTAACTATGGCTACACCTTC.

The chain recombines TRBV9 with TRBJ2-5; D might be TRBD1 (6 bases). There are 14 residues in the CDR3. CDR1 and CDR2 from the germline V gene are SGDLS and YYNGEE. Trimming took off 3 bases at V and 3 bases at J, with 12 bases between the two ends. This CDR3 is CASSGTDFKETQYF. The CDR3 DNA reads TGTGCCAGCAGCGGGACAGATTTTAAAGAGACCCAGTACTTC.

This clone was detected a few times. CDR3 sequence (DNA): TGTGCCAGCAGGAAGGGACAGGGGAAACAGCCCCAGCATTTT. Translation gives CASRKGQGKQPQHF. V is TRBV6-5 and J is TRBJ1-5, with 10 bases fitting TRBD1. Germline CDR1 and CDR2: MNHEY and SVGAGI. The CDR3 sequence is 14 residues long. V trimming: 6 bases; J trimming: 7 bases; junction bases outside the gene matches: 6.

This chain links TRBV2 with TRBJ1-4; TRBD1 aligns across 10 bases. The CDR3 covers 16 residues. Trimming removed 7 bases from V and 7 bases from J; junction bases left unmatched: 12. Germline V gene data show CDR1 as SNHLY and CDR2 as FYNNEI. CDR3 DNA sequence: TGTGCCAGCATCCGAAACTTAGGGACAGGGGCTGAAAAACTGTTTTTT. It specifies CASIRNLGTGAEKLFF.

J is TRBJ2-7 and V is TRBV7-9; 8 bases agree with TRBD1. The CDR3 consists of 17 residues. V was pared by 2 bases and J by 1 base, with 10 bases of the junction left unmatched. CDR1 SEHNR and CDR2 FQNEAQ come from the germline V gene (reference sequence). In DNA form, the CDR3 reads TGTGCCAGCAGCTTACGGACAGGGAACCCCTTGTCCTACGAGCAGTACTTC. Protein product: CASSLRTGNPLSYEQYF.

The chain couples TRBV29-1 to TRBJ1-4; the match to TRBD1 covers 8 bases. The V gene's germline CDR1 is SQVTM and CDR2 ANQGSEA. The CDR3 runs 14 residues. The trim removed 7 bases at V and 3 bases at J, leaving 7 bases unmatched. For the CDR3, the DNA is TGCAGCGCCCGATCGGACAGGGCTAATGAAAAACTGTTTTTT. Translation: CSARSDRANEKLFF.

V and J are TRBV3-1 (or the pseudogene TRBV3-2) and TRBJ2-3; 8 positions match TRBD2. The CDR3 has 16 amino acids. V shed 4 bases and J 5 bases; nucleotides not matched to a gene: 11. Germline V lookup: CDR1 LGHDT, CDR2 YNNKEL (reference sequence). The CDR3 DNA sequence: TGTGCCAGCAGCCTCATGACGGGGGGGCGGGAAGATACGCAGTATTTT. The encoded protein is CASSLMTGGREDTQYF.

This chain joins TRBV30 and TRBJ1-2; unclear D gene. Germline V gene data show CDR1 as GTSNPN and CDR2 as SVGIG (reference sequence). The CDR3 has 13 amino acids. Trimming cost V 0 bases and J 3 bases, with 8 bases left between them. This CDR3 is CAWSVHGDYGYTF. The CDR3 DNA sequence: TGTGCCTGGAGTGTACACGGAGACTATGGCTACACCTTC.

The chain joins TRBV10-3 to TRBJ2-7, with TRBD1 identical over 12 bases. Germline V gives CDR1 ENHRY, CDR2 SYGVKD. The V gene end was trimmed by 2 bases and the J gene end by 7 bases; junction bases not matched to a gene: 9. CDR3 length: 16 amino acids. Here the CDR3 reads CAISEVLGQGAVEQYF. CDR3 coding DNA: TGTGCCATCAGTGAGGTGTTGGGACAGGGGGCGGTGGAGCAGTACTTC.